A selection of T cell receptor beta chains follows, all from one sample in a study of T cells in Graves' hyperthyroidism and ophthalmopathy. One entry per CDR3 protein results from TCRdb running MiXCR on the multiplex PCR reads. The sample contains around 340,000 distinct CDR3 sequences, over 15% of which appear only once. The sequenced sample consisted of blood. These receptors were obtained from a woman between 50 and 59 years old with Graves' hyperthyroidism. CDR3s include the opening cysteine and the closing phenylalanine or tryptophan. Fields, in order: clone size, V gene, J gene, CDR3 protein. Clone size, where shown, is once, few, many, or a class for clones that have expanded.

-	TRBV15	TRBJ1-6	CATSQQGQNSPLHF
-	TRBV19	TRBJ2-5	CARVSERRETQYF
-	TRBV29-1	TRBJ2-3	CSAAMTSGGALDTQYF
-	TRBV19	TRBJ1-2	CASSISPSRDPSTF
many	TRBV20-1	TRBJ1-1	CSASAGTEAFF
-	TRBV18	TRBJ1-1	CASSPPTGVAEAFF
-	TRBV28	TRBJ1-6	CASSLFDRDNSPLHF
many	TRBV11-2	TRBJ2-2	CASSQQAMVGELFF
few	TRBV5-6	TRBJ2-4	CASSLTGTPKAKNIQYF
-	TRBV24-1	TRBJ1-5	CATSDSRGTGTQPQHF
many	TRBV7-9	TRBJ2-1	CASSIGTSVWNEQFF
-	TRBV19	TRBJ1-5	CANPGTGGNQPQHF
-	TRBV7-9	TRBJ2-7	CASSSTFGGNYEQYF
few	TRBV6-5	TRBJ1-1	CASSWKVGNTEAFF
few	TRBV29-1	TRBJ1-4	CSVALDGWGEKLFF
many	TRBV2	TRBJ2-7	CASSLDRSSYEQYF
-	TRBV20-1	TRBJ1-5	CSARDWTDGGQPQHF
few	TRBV7-9	TRBJ1-4	CASSPNRDREKLFF
few	TRBV4-2	TRBJ1-2	CASSQEGDRGGYTF
many	TRBV5-1	TRBJ2-1	CASSGGFQNNEQFF
-	TRBV5-1	TRBJ2-5	CASAKEIRETQYF
-	TRBV15	TRBJ2-3	CATSVDFADTQYF
-	TRBV6-1	TRBJ2-5	CASSPGLGMETQYF
few	TRBV2	TRBJ2-3	CASSGRGLATRTDTQYF
few	TRBV9	TRBJ2-3	CASSVVGSLNADTQYF
few	TRBV10-3	TRBJ2-3	CAIRGLAGGTDTQYF
-	TRBV2	TRBJ1-2	CASSDWAGTGYTF
-	TRBV4-2	TRBJ2-2	CASGGIDRAGELFF
few	TRBV7-6	TRBJ1-5	CASSLLQGDGQPQHF
few	TRBV9	TRBJ1-2	CASSASSYGYTF
many	TRBV6-1	TRBJ2-7	CASRPGSGLSEQYF
many	TRBV20-1	TRBJ2-3	CSARYPTDTQYF
many	TRBV28	TRBJ2-1	CASSLSGSLWNEQFF
-	TRBV14	TRBJ2-5	CASSQNPGQGLETQYF
-	TRBV27	TRBJ2-1	CASSPSGNPYNEQFF
-	TRBV6-1	TRBJ1-1	CASSTGTADSPRGAFF
many	TRBV27	TRBJ1-2	CASILGGVEGYTF
few	TRBV6-1	TRBJ2-7	CASSEALSGDSYEQYF
few	TRBV6-1	TRBJ2-3	CATKREVGTDTQYF
many	TRBV27	TRBJ2-7	CASSPRDTTYEQYF
-	TRBV28	TRBJ1-1	CASSLGQREAFF
-	TRBV10-3	TRBJ2-1	CAISEAGGNDEQFF
many	TRBV6-1	TRBJ1-1	CASSEWTDTEAFF
once	TRBV5-6	TRBJ1-2	CASSFGQGVSYGYTF
many	TRBV20-1	TRBJ2-5	CSATGQGAQETQYF
-	TRBV5-1	TRBJ1-1	CASSQVAGNTEAFF
few	TRBV11-2	TRBJ2-5	CASSPGQAGVVETQYF
many	TRBV28	TRBJ2-3	CASSLPSGLTDTQYF
-	TRBV20-1	TRBJ1-4	CRARDSGVREKLFF
many	TRBV5-1	TRBJ2-5	CASSPGPGETQYF